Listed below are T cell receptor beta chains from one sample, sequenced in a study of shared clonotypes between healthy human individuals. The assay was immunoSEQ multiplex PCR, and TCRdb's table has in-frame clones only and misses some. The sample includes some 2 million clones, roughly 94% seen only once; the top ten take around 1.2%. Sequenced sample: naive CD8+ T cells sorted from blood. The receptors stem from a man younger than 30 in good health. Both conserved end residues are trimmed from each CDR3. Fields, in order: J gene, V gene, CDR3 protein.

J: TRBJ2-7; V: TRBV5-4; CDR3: ASSLGTASYEQY
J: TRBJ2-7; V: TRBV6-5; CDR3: ASSYSVAPKSYEQY
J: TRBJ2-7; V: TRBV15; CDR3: ATSRDAGSYEQY
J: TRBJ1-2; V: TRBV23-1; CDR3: ASSQLFQGYT
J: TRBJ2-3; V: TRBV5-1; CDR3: ASSLGGLAGITDTQY
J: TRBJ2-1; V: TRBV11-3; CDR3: ASSLGGSYNEQF
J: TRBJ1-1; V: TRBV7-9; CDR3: ASSLEGGSVAF
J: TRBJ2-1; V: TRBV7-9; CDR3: ASSISGTGGENEQF
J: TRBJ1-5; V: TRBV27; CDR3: ASSLQGADQPQH
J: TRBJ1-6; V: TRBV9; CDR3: ASSGSLNNSPLH
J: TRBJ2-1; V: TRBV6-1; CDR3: ASSLTSGRFDEQF
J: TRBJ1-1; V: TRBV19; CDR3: ASSSTTEAF
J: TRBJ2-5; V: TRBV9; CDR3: ASSPRGYNPQETQY
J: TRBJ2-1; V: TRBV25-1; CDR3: ASSEGNEQF
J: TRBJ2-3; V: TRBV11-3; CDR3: ASSLGGSDFPTDTQY
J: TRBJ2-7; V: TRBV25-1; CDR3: ASGIGGGLEQY
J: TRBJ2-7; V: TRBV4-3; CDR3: ASSQGQGSYEQY
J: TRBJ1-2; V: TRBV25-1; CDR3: ASSNEVGDGYT
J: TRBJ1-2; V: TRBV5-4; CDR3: ASSATGRDYGYT
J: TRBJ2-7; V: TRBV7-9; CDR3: ASSLGQGQHEQY